These 9 T cell receptor beta chains came from one sample sequenced in a study of lymphopenia after photon versus proton radiotherapy (dated by TCRdb to between 2018 and 2021). Libraries came from the immunoSEQ multiplex PCR assay. TCRdb retrieved this table from immuneACCESS and kept in-frame rearrangements only. Not all clones are present; in checked studies, unresolved V genes account for under half, and no reason is known for the remainder. This sample gives 65,000 to 90,000 clones in total; about 90% of them show up just once. The ten largest account for over 2% of the sample. The material sequenced was peripheral blood, taken from a patient treated with photon-based radiotherapy. These receptor sequences come from a woman aged 40-49 years with cholangiocarcinoma.

The gene calls are TRBV6-5 and TRBJ1-4; a possible D gene is TRBD1 (5 bases). The CDR3 is 14 amino acids. CDR1 and CDR2 from the germline V gene are MNHEY and SVGAGI. Trimming cost V 7 bases and J 7 bases, with 16 bases left between them. Here the CDR3 DNA reads TGTGCCAGCAAGGAGGGGTGGGCGGGTGAAAAACTGTTTTTT. Translated, it gives CASKEGWAGEKLFF.

The chain recombines TRBV6-1 with TRBJ2-1; D remains unclear. Deletions cut 2 bases from V and 7 bases from J, with 12 bases between. Looked up from germline, CDR1 is MNHNS and CDR2 is SASEGT. The CDR3 is 14 amino acids. In DNA, the CDR3 is TGTGCCAGCAGTGAATTTGGCAGCCTTAATGAGCAGTTCTTC. This gives the protein CASSEFGSLNEQFF.

The rearrangement links TRBV2 to TRBJ1-1; 7 bases match TRBD1. J gave up 5 bases and V 2 bases, and 11 bases lay outside the gene matches. The length of the CDR3 is 16 residues. The V gene's germline CDR1 is SNHLY and CDR2 FYNNEI. As DNA, the CDR3 is TGTGCCAGCAGTGAACGGAGACAGGGTTCGAAAACTGAAGCTTTCTTT. Translation gives CASSERRQGSKTEAFF. Supplemented by reference TRBV2 and TRBJ1-1, the full variable domain reads EPEVTQTPSHQVTQMGQEVILRCVPISNHLYFYWYRQILGQKVEFLVSFYNNEISEKSEIFDDQFSVERPDGSNFTLKIRSTKLEDSAMYFCASSERRQGSKTEAFFGQGTRLTVV.

This chain uses TRBV19 with TRBJ1-5; 7 bases align to TRBD1. In germline, CDR1 is LNHDA, CDR2 SQIVND (reference sequence). This CDR3 is built from 16 residues. V lost 2 bases to trimming and J lost 2 bases; unmatched junction nucleotides: 6. This CDR3 is CASSIFQTGRNQPQHF. DNA of the CDR3: TGTGCCAGTAGTATATTCCAGACAGGGCGCAATCAGCCCCAGCATTTT.

The chain joins TRBV6-5 to TRBJ2-3, with D perhaps matching TRBD1 or TRBD2 (5 bases each). V was cut by 4 bases and J by 5 bases, with 10 bases left in between. The germline gives CDR1 MNHEY, CDR2 SVGAGI. There are 13 residues in the CDR3. This CDR3 reads CASSSGPGDTQYF. For the CDR3, the DNA is TGTGCCAGCAGTTCGGGGCCAGGAGATACGCAGTATTTT.

This sequence joins TRBV5-1 and TRBJ1-4, with 8 bases matching TRBD1. J gave up 3 bases and V 4 bases, and 5 bases lay outside the gene matches. The CDR3 has 15 residues. The germline CDR1 and CDR2 sequences are SGHRS and YFSETQ. CDR3 in DNA: TGCGCCAGCAGCCTCAGGGGGCTGTCTAATGAAAAACTGTTTTTT. This translates into CASSLRGLSNEKLFF. Full variable domain (remainder filled in from reference TRBV5-1 and TRBJ1-4): KAGVTQTPRYLIKTRGQQVTLSCSPISGHRSVSWYQQTPGQGLQFLFEYFSETQRNKGNFPGRFSGRQFSNSRSEMNVSTLELGDSALYLCASSLRGLSNEKLFFGSGTQLSVL.

The chain links TRBV30 to TRBJ1-5; no definite D call. V lost 2 bases, J lost 4 bases, and 9 bases lay in between. The CDR3 extends over 13 amino acids. CDR1 is GTSNPN and CDR2 is SVGIG in the germline V gene (reference sequence). CDR3 nucleotides: TGTGCCTGGAGTACGGACGGGAATCAGCCCCAGCATTTT. Its translation: CAWSTDGNQPQHF.

This chain joins TRBV18 and TRBJ1-6; D perhaps matches TRBD1 (5 bases). Per the germline V gene, CDR1 is KGHSH and CDR2 is LQKENI. The CDR3 runs to 15 residues. The V end lost 0 bases, the J end lost 10 bases, and 13 bases lay between the germline ends. The CDR3 coding sequence is TGTGCCAGCTCACCACCTCAGGGAGACTCCTCACCCCTCCACTTT. Its protein is CASSPPQGDSSPLHF.

The CDR3 here is CSVESSAKTEAFF. CDR3 in DNA: TGCAGCGTTGAATCCTCGGCTAAGACTGAAGCTTTCTTT. V and J are TRBV29-1 and TRBJ1-1, with D unresolved. Trimming cost V 2 bases and J 5 bases, with 12 bases left between them. The germline CDR1 and CDR2 sequences are SQVTM and ANQGSEA. CDR3 length equals 13 residues.